Below are 18 T cell receptor beta chains sequenced from a single sample in a study of cytomegalovirus exposure and HLA in healthy donors. Clones were sequenced by immunoSEQ multiplex PCR, and TCRdb holds only the in-frame ones, with some missing. The repertoire holds about 68,000 clones, with 90% to 95% as singletons. Sequenced sample: PBMCs. The receptor source for this set is a man aged 18-30 years in good health and CMV-seronegative.

This chain connects TRBV7-2 to TRBJ2-7; 14 nucleotides agree with TRBD2. The CDR3 sequence is 19 residues long. The germline V gene encodes CDR1 SGHTA and CDR2 FQGNSA. The V gene end was trimmed by 4 bases and the J gene end by 5 bases; junction bases not matched to a gene: 16. The CDR3 DNA reads TGTGCCAGCAGCTACGGAGGTGGGACTAGCGGGAGAAGTTCCCACGAGCAGTACTTC. Protein product: CASSYGGGTSGRSSHEQYF. The variable domain in full, completed from reference TRBV7-2 and TRBJ2-7, reads GAGVSQSPSNKVTEKGKDVELRCDPISGHTALYWYRQSLGQGLEFLIYFQGNSAPDKSGLPSDRFSAERTGGSVSTLTIQRTQQEDSAVYLCASSYGGGTSGRSSHEQYFGPGTRLTVT.

In nucleotides, the CDR3 is TGTGCCAGCAGCCGACAGACAGGGGCGTCGGTTGGCTACACCTTC. It codes for CASSRQTGASVGYTF. The chain carries TRBV7-2 and TRBJ1-2; 8 bases are shared with TRBD1. CDR1 and CDR2 from the germline V gene are SGHTA and FQGNSA. The CDR3 loop spans 15 amino acids. J gave up 7 bases and V 5 bases, and 12 bases lay outside the gene matches.

This clone is a singleton in its sample. The chain uses TRBV4-3 and TRBJ2-1; 12 bases map to TRBD2. Germline V gene sequence: CDR1 LGHNA, CDR2 YSLEER. The CDR3 runs to 17 residues. V shed 2 bases, J shed 2 bases, and the junction held 4 bases outside the gene matches. The CDR3 sequence is CASSQTWTSGAYNEQFF. The DNA of the CDR3 is TGCGCCAGCAGCCAAACTTGGACTAGCGGGGCCTACAATGAGCAGTTCTTC.

This clone came up a few times. J is TRBJ1-2 and V is TRBV10-3; TRBD1 matches at 11 bases. The CDR3 loop spans 13 amino acids. Per the germline V gene, CDR1 is ENHRY and CDR2 is SYGVKD. The junction had 4 bases not matched to a gene; V was cut back by 6 bases and J by 7 bases. CDR3 loop: CAISGQGASGYTF. The DNA of the CDR3 is TGTGCCATCAGCGGACAGGGGGCGTCTGGCTACACCTTC.

The genes are TRBV4-1 and TRBJ1-1; possible D gene TRBD1, 6 bases. Germline CDR1 MGHRA, CDR2 YSYEKL. Trimming took off 0 bases at V and 2 bases at J, with 16 bases between the two ends. This CDR3 is built from 17 residues. In DNA form, the CDR3 reads TGCGCCAGCAGCCAAGAGTGGGGGCTCGCTTTTAACACTGAAGCTTTCTTT. Protein sequence: CASSQEWGLAFNTEAFF.

The V gene is TRBV28, the J gene TRBJ2-1, with TRBD1 matching over 10 bases. The CDR3 runs to 18 residues. Looked up from germline, CDR1 is MDHEN and CDR2 is SYDVKM. With V trimmed by 4 bases and J by 5 bases, 14 bases remained unmatched. This chain's CDR3 is CASSSRHPRDRGNNEQFF. DNA of the CDR3: TGTGCCAGCAGTTCTCGACACCCCCGGGACAGGGGAAACAATGAGCAGTTCTTC.

This chain links TRBV5-5 with TRBJ2-1; D gene uncertain. Germline V gene data show CDR1 as SGHKS and CDR2 as YYEKEE (reference sequence). The CDR3 totals 13 residues. Trimming stripped 2 bases from V and 8 bases from J, with 11 bases between. Here the CDR3 reads CASSFGRMDEQFF. The CDR3 DNA follows: TGTGCCAGCAGCTTTGGCAGGATGGATGAGCAGTTCTTC.

The genes are TRBV7-9 and TRBJ2-7; D is unresolved. Trimming took 0 bases from V and 0 from J, leaving 9 bases between them. In germline, CDR1 is SEHNR, CDR2 FQNEAQ (reference sequence). The CDR3 runs 15 residues. This chain's CDR3 is CASSLAFGISYEQYF. The CDR3 DNA reads TGTGCCAGCAGCTTAGCGTTCGGTATCTCCTACGAGCAGTACTTC.

This clone has a handful of counts. J is TRBJ2-7 and V is TRBV27; D not certain. This CDR3 is 11 amino acids long. Trimming removed 3 bases at V and 5 bases at J, with 5 bases between. Germline CDR1 and CDR2: MNHEY and SMNVEV (reference sequence). The CDR3 DNA reads TGTGCCAGCAGTTTTGGCCACGAGCAGTACTTC. Amino acid sequence: CASSFGHEQYF.

The chain employs TRBV15 and TRBJ1-4; D not resolved. CDR1 is LNHNV and CDR2 is YYDKDF in the germline V gene (reference sequence). V lost 5 bases, J lost 0 bases, and 10 bases lay in between. This CDR3 has 15 residues. The DNA of the CDR3 is TGTGCCACCAGCGCGCGGGGTGCAACTAATGAAAAACTGTTTTTT. Protein: CATSARGATNEKLFF.

The V and J genes are TRBV28 and TRBJ2-7, with TRBD1 as a possible D gene (6 bases). V lost 8 bases and J 3 bases, leaving 17 bases between the germline ends. Germline CDR1 MDHEN, CDR2 SYDVKM. This CDR3 region has 14 residues. The CDR3, as DNA: TGTGCCAGCTGGGGGCGGACGGACCTCTACGAGCAGTACTTC. It encodes CASWGRTDLYEQYF.

The gene calls are TRBV7-2 and TRBJ2-1; D remains unclear. Germline CDR1 is SGHTA and CDR2 is FQGNSA. The germline V and J ends were trimmed by 4 bases and 10 bases, with 11 bases remaining between them. This CDR3 has 12 residues. CDR3 sequence: CASSSEWREQFF. For the CDR3, the DNA is TGTGCCAGCAGCTCGGAGTGGCGGGAGCAGTTCTTC.

The chain employs TRBV27 and TRBJ2-7; maybe TRBD1 (6 bases). The CDR3 is made up of 15 amino acids. CDR1 is MNHEY, CDR2 SMNVEV, per germline (reference sequence). The V end lost 5 bases, the J end lost 7 bases, and 21 bases lay between the germline ends. The CDR3 loop reads CASSGGSSRRYEQYF. CDR3 nucleotide sequence: TGTGCCAGCAGTGGGGGCTCATCTAGGAGGTATGAGCAGTACTTC.

This chain connects TRBV6-4 to TRBJ2-1, with TRBD2 matching 12 bases. With 5 bases clipped from V and 8 bases from J, the junction kept 4 bases outside the gene matches. The CDR3 consists of 14 residues. The V gene's germline CDR1 is MRHNA and CDR2 SNTAGT. CDR3 DNA sequence: TGTGCCAGCAGTCGGACTAGCGGGACGTATGAGCAGTTCTTC. Translation gives CASSRTSGTYEQFF.

The rearrangement uses TRBV28 and TRBJ2-7, with 11 positions matching TRBD2. Germline lookup yields CDR1 MDHEN and CDR2 SYDVKM. The CDR3 sequence is 16 residues long. Trimming cost V 8 bases and J 3 bases; bases outside gene matches: 12. The DNA of the CDR3 is TGTGCCAGCCGGCCGATGAGACTAGCGGGGCTCTACGAGCAGTACTTC. It yields the protein CASRPMRLAGLYEQYF.

The chain employs TRBV28 and TRBJ2-6; D unresolved. Germline CDR1 MDHEN, CDR2 SYDVKM. This CDR3 region has 18 residues. The V end lost 5 bases, the J end lost 5 bases, and 22 bases lay between the germline ends. The CDR3 bases are TGTGCCAGCAGTCAGTTGCACTTGACACAAAGTCGGGCCAACGTCCTGACTTTC. This sequence encodes CASSQLHLTQSRANVLTF. The full variable domain, completed using reference TRBV28 and TRBJ2-6, is DVKVTQSSRYLVKRTGEKVFLECVQDMDHENMFWYRQDPGLGLRLIYFSYDVKMKEKGDIPEGYSVSREKKERFSLILESASTNQTSMYLCASSQLHLTQSRANVLTFGAGSRLTVL.

This clone occurred once. J is TRBJ1-4 and V is TRBV13, with D perhaps TRBD1 (5 bases). Trimming left V 3 bases short and J 5 bases short, with 13 bases between. Looked up from germline, CDR1 is PRHDT and CDR2 is FYEKMQ (reference sequence). CDR3 length: 15 amino acids. The DNA for the CDR3 is TGTGCCAGCAGCTTGCGACAGATGATGAATGAAAAACTGTTTTTT. Its protein is CASSLRQMMNEKLFF.

This clone showed up just once. The J gene is TRBJ1-1, the V gene TRBV7-9; D unclear. CDR3 length: 15 amino acids. Germline CDR1 SEHNR, CDR2 FQNEAQ (reference sequence). V was shortened by 4 bases and J by 11 bases, with 23 bases between the two germline ends. The CDR3 DNA is TGTGCCAGCAGCTCTTCTAGTTTCGCCGACCTCGGGGCTTTCTTT. Its protein product is CASSSSSFADLGAFF.